What follows are 29 T cell receptor beta chains derived from one specimen sequenced in a study of T cells in tuberculosis. Assay: immunoSEQ multiplex PCR; the TCRdb copy retains only in-frame clones and omits some. The sample yields around 60,000 clones, under 90% seen once. Cells were sorted from thawed PBMC rested overnight and stained with GMM-loaded CD1B tetramer, viability dye and anti-CD3. The CD1B tetramers carried C32 glucose monomycolate purified from Rhodococcus equi. The specimen sequenced was CD1b-GMM tetramer-negative cells sorted from PBMCs. The receptors originated from an adult woman with latent tuberculosis.

This clone has a handful of counts. This chain uses TRBV19 with TRBJ1-1; D gene uncertain. The CDR3 spans 13 residues. The germline V and J ends were trimmed by 1 base and 5 bases, with 8 bases remaining between them. Germline loops: CDR1 LNHDA, CDR2 SQIVND (reference sequence). The CDR3 region is CASSIGRETEAFF. The CDR3 DNA is TGTGCCAGTAGTATAGGCCGGGAAACTGAAGCTTTCTTT.

The chain recombines TRBV30 with TRBJ1-5; 7 bases fit TRBD1. The CDR3 extends over 16 amino acids. CDR1 and CDR2 from the germline V gene are GTSNPN and SVGIG (reference sequence). The V and J ends lost 1 base and 3 bases, in that order; junction bases with no gene match: 9. CDR3 residues: CAWSGAGQLTNQPQHF. The CDR3 bases are TGTGCCTGGAGTGGGGCGGGACAGTTGACCAATCAGCCCCAGCATTTT. Full variable domain (remainder filled in from reference TRBV30 and TRBJ1-5): SQTIHQWPATLVQPVGSPLSLECTVEGTSNPNLYWYRQAAGRGLQLLFYSVGIGQISSEVPQNLSASRPQDRQFILSSKKLLLSDSGFYLCAWSGAGQLTNQPQHFGDGTRLSIL.

V is TRBV28 and J is TRBJ2-5, with D possibly TRBD2 on 5 matching bases. The germline V and J ends were trimmed by 8 bases and 2 bases, with 12 bases remaining between them. The CDR3 runs 13 residues. Germline V lookup: CDR1 MDHEN, CDR2 SYDVKM. The CDR3 reads CASEPGMQETQYF. CDR3 in DNA: TGTGCCAGCGAACCGGGGATGCAAGAGACCCAGTACTTC. Full variable domain (rest looked up from reference TRBV28 and TRBJ2-5): DVKVTQSSRYLVKRTGEKVFLECVQDMDHENMFWYRQDPGLGLRLIYFSYDVKMKEKGDIPEGYSVSREKKERFSLILESASTNQTSMYLCASEPGMQETQYFGPGTRLLVL.

This chain joins TRBV9 and TRBJ2-2, with D perhaps matching TRBD1 (5 bases). Germline V CDR1 and CDR2: SGDLS, YYNGEE. The V and J ends lost 0 bases and 5 bases respectively, with 8 bases between them. This CDR3 is built from 14 residues. The CDR3: CASSVGQGTGELFF. CDR3 coding DNA: TGTGCCAGCAGCGTAGGTCAGGGAACCGGGGAGCTGTTTTTT.

The chain uses TRBV28 and TRBJ2-5; 13 bases line up with TRBD2. The J segment lost 4 bases and the V segment lost 5 bases, leaving 4 bases of the junction unmatched. This CDR3 is built from 15 residues. CDR1 is MDHEN, CDR2 SYDVKM, per germline. This chain's CDR3 is CASSITSGGAETQYF. For the CDR3, the DNA is TGTGCCAGCAGTATAACTAGCGGGGGGGCAGAGACCCAGTACTTC.

The rearrangement uses TRBV19 and TRBJ1-3; tentative D call: TRBD1 (6 bases). Trimming stripped 7 bases from V and 5 bases from J, with 15 bases between. The CDR3 is 14 residues long. Germline-derived CDR1 and CDR2 are LNHDA and SQIVND (reference sequence). The CDR3 bases are TGTGCCAGTATGACGGACAGTGTTAGAAACACCATATATTTT. Its protein is CASMTDSVRNTIYF.

The chain employs TRBV14 and TRBJ2-6, with unresolved D. V lost 2 bases and J 3 bases, leaving 5 bases between the germline ends. The CDR3 loop spans 14 amino acids. Germline-derived CDR1 and CDR2 are SGHDN and FVKESK. For the CDR3, the DNA is TGTGCCAGCAGCCAATCCGGTGGGGCCAACGTCCTGACTTTC. Encoded protein: CASSQSGGANVLTF.

The CDR3 loop reads CATIRTDYSNQPQHF. The CDR3 bases are TGTGCCACCATCAGGACAGATTATAGCAATCAGCCCCAGCATTTT. The chain combines TRBV15 with TRBJ1-5, with D possibly TRBD1 on 6 matching bases. Germline values: CDR1 LNHNV, CDR2 YYDKDF (reference sequence). V shed 7 bases and J shed 0 bases, with 13 bases lying between them. This CDR3 comprises 15 residues. The variable domain in full, with the rest retrieved from reference TRBV15 and TRBJ1-5, is DAMVIQNPRYQVTQFGKPVTLSCSQTLNHNVMYWYQQKSSQAPKLLFHYYDKDFNNEADTPDNFQSRRPNTSFCFLDIRSPGLGDTAMYLCATIRTDYSNQPQHFGDGTRLSIL.

The CDR3 DNA is TGCAGCGTTGTCTGGCTAGCGGGAGTTACAGATACGCAGTATTTT. This encodes CSVVWLAGVTDTQYF. The chain employs TRBV29-1 and TRBJ2-3; 10 nucleotides line up with TRBD2. The CDR3 consists of 15 residues. Trimming at V came to 4 bases and at J to 3 bases, leaving 7 bases not matched to a gene. Germline V gene lookup returns CDR1 SQVTM and CDR2 ANQGSEA.

This sequence joins TRBV6-6 and TRBJ1-1, with D unresolved. This CDR3 spans 14 amino acids. V gave up 6 bases and J gave up 0 bases, with 11 bases separating them. The V gene's germline CDR1 is MNHNY and CDR2 SVGAGI (reference sequence). The CDR3 nucleotides read TGTGCCAGCAGAAACGGTGTGTTGAACACTGAAGCTTTCTTT. The encoded protein is CASRNGVLNTEAFF.

This sequence joins TRBV11-2 and TRBJ2-2, with D possibly TRBD2 on 6 matching bases. The germline gives CDR1 SGHAT, CDR2 FQNNGV. V lost 4 bases and J 1 base, leaving 13 bases between the germline ends. The CDR3 has 16 amino acids. Here the CDR3 reads CASSSPGVQNTGELFF. CDR3 nucleotide sequence: TGTGCCAGCAGCTCCCCGGGGGTCCAGAACACCGGGGAGCTGTTTTTT.

The chain is built from TRBV5-1 and TRBJ2-3; maybe TRBD1 (5 bases). CDR3 length: 14 residues. The germline V and J ends were trimmed by 9 bases and 0 bases, with 14 bases remaining between them. Germline CDR1 SGHRS, CDR2 YFSETQ. In DNA form, the CDR3 reads TGCGCCACCAAAGGGGTGAGGAGCACAGATACGCAGTATTTT. Its protein is CATKGVRSTDTQYF.

This clone was detected only a few times. This chain uses TRBV12-5 with TRBJ2-3; 7 nucleotides align to TRBD1. Trimming removed 7 bases from V and 2 bases from J; junction bases left unmatched: 9. Germline V gives CDR1 LGHNT, CDR2 FRNRAP. The CDR3 is 15 amino acids. CDR3 sequence reads: CASAMGDSATDTQYF. Written as DNA, the CDR3 is TGTGCTAGTGCCATGGGGGACAGCGCCACAGATACGCAGTATTTT.

This rearrangement joins TRBV6-1 to TRBJ1-1; maybe TRBD1 (5 bases). CDR1 is MNHNS and CDR2 is SASEGT in the germline V gene. The CDR3 sequence is 14 residues long. V was cut by 4 bases and J by 5 bases, with 14 bases left in between. Here the CDR3 DNA reads TGTGCCAGCAGTGTTCGGGGGGTAAGAACTGAAGCTTTCTTT. Translated: CASSVRGVRTEAFF.

The chain combines TRBV7-2 with TRBJ1-5; D might be TRBD1 (6 bases). CDR3 size: 14 residues. Trimming cost V 5 bases and J 2 bases, with 10 bases left between them. In germline, CDR1 is SGHTA, CDR2 FQGNSA. CDR3 DNA: TGTGCCAGCAGCCCTCGACAGGGCAATCAGCCCCAGCATTTT. Its protein is CASSPRQGNQPQHF.

Notes on this clone: Since a much larger clone is just one base distant, this may be a read error. The J gene is TRBJ1-6, the V gene TRBV6-1; TRBD1 matches at 10 bases. Germline V lookup: CDR1 MNHNS, CDR2 SASEGT. The CDR3 is 15 amino acids. In nucleotides, the CDR3 is TGTGCCAGCAGCGGACGGACAGGGGGGAATTCAACCCTCCACTTT. Residues: CASSGRTGGNSTLHF.

This chain links TRBV28 with TRBJ1-5; weak D call: TRBD1 (6 bases). The germline V gene has CDR1 MDHEN and CDR2 SYDVKM. The CDR3 extends over 16 amino acids. V shed 4 bases and J shed 2 bases, with 15 bases lying between them. CDR3 amino acids: CASSSPVGAGNQPQHF. Here the CDR3 DNA reads TGTGCCAGCAGTTCCCCTGTGGGGGCGGGCAATCAGCCCCAGCATTTT.

The J gene is TRBJ2-7, the V gene TRBV2; a possible D gene is TRBD2 (6 bases). Trimming stripped 6 bases from V and 3 bases from J, with 15 bases between. Looked up from germline, CDR1 is SNHLY and CDR2 is FYNNEI. CDR3 length: 14 amino acids. CDR3 in DNA: TGTGCCAGCAGCGCCGGGACTCCTATCTACGAGCAGTACTTC. It is translated as CASSAGTPIYEQYF.

This clone was seen only once. This chain links TRBV18 with TRBJ2-2; 15 nucleotides line up with TRBD2. V dropped 0 bases and J dropped 6; count of bases not matched to a gene: 2. Germline V gene sequence: CDR1 KGHSH, CDR2 LQKENI. The CDR3 spans 17 residues. DNA of the CDR3: TGTGCCAGCTCACCACCGGGACTAGCGGGAGGACCCGGGGAGCTGTTTTTT. Protein product: CASSPPGLAGGPGELFF.

V usage is TRBV6-5 and J usage is TRBJ1-4; tentative D call: TRBD1 (5 bases). CDR3 size: 15 residues. V shed 8 bases and J shed 0 bases, with 13 bases lying between them. Germline CDR1 reads MNHEY; CDR2 reads SVGAGI. The CDR3 coding sequence is TGTGCCAGCCGGCCAGAAGGGGCAACTAATGAAAAACTGTTTTTT. As protein: CASRPEGATNEKLFF.

The CDR3 sequence: CASSGQGAYEQYF. Here the CDR3 DNA reads TGTGCCAGCAGCGGACAGGGGGCGTACGAGCAGTACTTC. This chain connects TRBV9 to TRBJ2-5, with 10 bases fitting TRBD1. The better agreement between TRBJ2-7 and the DNA end casts doubt on the J call. The CDR3 loop spans 13 amino acids. In germline, CDR1 is SGDLS, CDR2 YYNGEE.

This chain connects TRBV11-3 to TRBJ2-7; 7 bases match TRBD1. This CDR3 is built from 14 residues. Germline V gene sequence: CDR1 SGHNT, CDR2 YENEEA. J was trimmed by 6 bases and V by 1 base; bases with no gene match: 6. The CDR3 is CASSLGVQGSEQYF. DNA of the CDR3: TGTGCCAGCAGCTTAGGTGTACAGGGGTCCGAGCAGTACTTC.

The rearrangement joins TRBV27 to TRBJ2-1; possible D gene TRBD2, 7 bases. Germline V gene data show CDR1 as MNHEY and CDR2 as SMNVEV (reference sequence). The ends were cut back, 3 bases at V and 7 bases at J, with 16 bases in the middle. CDR3 length: 15 amino acids. The CDR3 bases are TGTGCCAGCAGTTTCGCGGGGGCGAAATGGAATGAGCAGTTCTTC. Protein sequence: CASSFAGAKWNEQFF.

This clone was counted a few times. The chain carries TRBV18 and TRBJ1-1; D may be TRBD1 (6 bases). This CDR3 contains 16 residues. The germline CDR1 and CDR2 sequences are KGHSH and LQKENI. The ends were cut back, 3 bases at V and 0 bases at J, with 14 bases in the middle. The CDR3 region is CASSPQGFSMNTEAFF. The DNA for the CDR3 is TGTGCCAGCTCACCTCAGGGGTTCAGCATGAACACTGAAGCTTTCTTT.

The gene calls are TRBV2 and TRBJ2-3; D is perhaps TRBD2 (6 bases). The CDR3 totals 14 residues. V dropped 8 bases and J dropped 8 bases, with 20 bases sitting between them. Germline V CDR1 and CDR2: SNHLY, FYNNEI. DNA of the CDR3: TGTGCCAGCGGTGGCGGGGCGGTACGAGGTACGCAGTATTTT. Protein: CASGGGAVRGTQYF.

This clone was observed a single time. V and J are TRBV28 and TRBJ1-5; 8 bases fit TRBD1. Germline V gene data show CDR1 as MDHEN and CDR2 as SYDVKM. There are 14 residues in the CDR3. Trimming at V came to 6 bases and at J to 7 bases, leaving 8 bases not matched to a gene. The CDR3 DNA reads as TGTGCCAGCAGGGCAGGGGGCGCGGGGCAGCCCCAGCATTTT. This codes for CASRAGGAGQPQHF.

The V and J genes are TRBV19 and TRBJ1-2; possible D gene TRBD1, 6 bases. In germline, CDR1 is LNHDA, CDR2 SQIVND (reference sequence). V lost 3 bases and J lost 4, with 18 bases in between. The CDR3 is 16 amino acids. The CDR3 DNA reads TGTGCCAGTAGTATCTTCGGCAGGGGTTACGCCTATGGCTACACCTTC. Protein: CASSIFGRGYAYGYTF.

CDR3: CASSPRDRGRDTEAFF. The DNA for the CDR3 is TGTGCCAGCAGCCCGAGGGACAGGGGGCGGGACACTGAAGCTTTCTTT. The gene calls are TRBV11-3 and TRBJ1-1; 12 bases match TRBD1. Trimming cost V 5 bases and J 3 bases; bases outside gene matches: 7. The CDR3 is 16 amino acids. Germline loops: CDR1 SGHNT, CDR2 YENEEA.

The chain joins TRBV5-1 to TRBJ2-5; the match to TRBD1 covers 11 bases. J gave up 4 bases and V 4 bases, and 12 bases lay outside the gene matches. The CDR3 totals 17 residues. Per germline, CDR1 SGHRS and CDR2 YFSETQ. The CDR3 is CASSPTGTGGVGETQYF. The CDR3 DNA sequence: TGCGCCAGCAGCCCTACCGGGACAGGGGGTGTAGGAGAGACCCAGTACTTC.